This TCR beta chain appears in the sequencing data of a study of T cell responses to AZD1222 COVID-19 vaccine. Profiled with immunoSEQ multiplex PCR; TCRdb holds only in-frame clones, not every one. The sample consists of 130,000 or so clones, approximately 90% of them appearing once. Of note for this clone: Its specificity is not known.

Overall study findings and caveats: Recipients of two AZD1222 doses showed rising Spike-specific TCR breadth and depth.

Germline V CDR1 and CDR2: KGHDR, SFDVKD. The CDR3 contains 17 residues. J lost 5 bases, V lost 5 bases, and 10 bases had no gene match. The receptor's source is an adult in good health. The V call is TRBV24-1, the J call TRBJ2-1; 11 positions agree with TRBD1. Specimen: peripheral blood, collected on day 0 of AZD1222 vaccination. CDR3: CATSGVVGTGGDNEQFF. CDR3 nucleotides: TGTGCCACCAGTGGTGTAGTCGGGACAGGGGGGGACAATGAGCAGTTCTTC.